The 20 T cell receptor beta chains below all came from one sample that was sequenced in a study of shared clonotypes between healthy human individuals. Libraries were prepared by immunoSEQ multiplex PCR; TCRdb keeps only in-frame clonotypes and omits some of them. The sample lists millions of clones; more than 85% were seen once. The naive CD8 subset, CD45RO-negative cells positively selected for CCR7, excluded terminally differentiated effector memory CD45RA+ cells. The specimen was naive CD8+ T cells from PBMCs. Every receptor here comes from a young man in good health. Some clones in this sample may be carry-over from other donors' samples.

The count of this clone is one. The chain couples TRBV9 to TRBJ2-1; weak D call: TRBD2 (7 bases). The CDR3 consists of 17 residues. In germline, CDR1 is SGDLS, CDR2 YYNGEE. V was cut by 0 bases and J by 7 bases, with 20 bases left in between. The CDR3 DNA reads as TGTGCCAGCAGCGTAGACGGGCGGGGGCTGGTGAGAAATGAGCAGTTCTTC. This encodes CASSVDGRGLVRNEQFF.

This clone showed up just once. The rearrangement joins TRBV11-2 to TRBJ2-5, with D maybe TRBD2 (5 bases). Trimming stripped 5 bases from V and 4 bases from J, with 17 bases between. Germline CDR1 reads SGHAT; CDR2 reads FQNNGV. The CDR3 has 15 amino acids. As DNA, the CDR3 is TGTGCCAGCAGCCCCAGCGTCAGCGGTCCAGAGACCCAGTACTTC. The encoded protein is CASSPSVSGPETQYF. Variable domain in full (rest from reference TRBV11-2 and TRBJ2-5): EAGVAQSPRYKIIEKRQSVAFWCNPISGHATLYWYQQILGQGPKLLIQFQNNGVVDDSQLPKDRFSAERLKGVDSTLKIQPAKLEDSAVYLCASSPSVSGPETQYFGPGTRLLVL.

This chain connects TRBV19 to TRBJ1-1; D not certain. Germline values: CDR1 LNHDA, CDR2 SQIVND (reference sequence). The germline V and J ends were trimmed by 10 bases and 6 bases, with 18 bases remaining between them. The CDR3 is 13 amino acids. The chain's CDR3 is CATTEGSLSEAFF. The CDR3 DNA sequence: TGTGCCACTACGGAGGGATCACTCTCTGAAGCTTTCTTT.

This chain uses TRBV7-9 with TRBJ2-2; 11 bases match TRBD2. The CDR3 has 18 residues. V shed 7 bases and J 1 base; nucleotides not matched to a gene: 11. Germline CDR1 and CDR2: SEHNR and FQNEAQ (reference sequence). CDR3 amino acids: CASTGLAGPAGNTGELFF. In DNA, the CDR3 is TGTGCCAGCACCGGACTAGCGGGCCCCGCAGGGAACACCGGGGAGCTGTTTTTT.

This sequence joins TRBV7-2 and TRBJ2-7, with 8 bases lining up with TRBD1. This CDR3 is built from 14 residues. The V gene's germline CDR1 is SGHTA and CDR2 FQGNSA. V lost 5 bases and J lost 4; bases outside the gene matches: 7. DNA for the CDR3: TGTGCCAGCAGCGAGACAGGGGTGGTGTACGAGCAGTACTTC. This gives the protein CASSETGVVYEQYF.

The rearrangement links TRBV9 to TRBJ2-1; no reliable D call. The CDR3 totals 13 residues. V was cut by 0 bases and J by 10 bases, with 11 bases left in between. Germline CDR1 SGDLS, CDR2 YYNGEE. CDR3 sequence (DNA): TGTGCCAGCAGCGTAGGGGCATCCTGGGAGCAGTTCTTC. Its protein product is CASSVGASWEQFF.

CDR3 sequence: CASSHREATGPLQPQHF. Here the CDR3 DNA reads TGCGCCAGCAGCCATCGGGAAGCCACCGGACCGCTACAGCCCCAGCATTTT. This chain connects TRBV4-1 to TRBJ1-5; D is undetermined. V lost 3 bases, J lost 7 bases, and 22 bases lay in between. The CDR3 consists of 17 residues. In germline, CDR1 is MGHRA, CDR2 YSYEKL.

Worth noting for this clone: The sample holds other DNA sequences that translate to the same CDR3. The chain recombines TRBV9 with TRBJ2-7; TRBD1 might be the D (7 bases). Per the germline V gene, CDR1 is SGDLS and CDR2 is YYNGEE. V shed 0 bases and J shed 3 bases, with 13 bases lying between them. The CDR3 is made up of 15 amino acids. The CDR3 loop is CASSVGQGGVYEQYF. DNA for the CDR3: TGTGCCAGCAGCGTAGGGCAGGGGGGAGTCTACGAGCAGTACTTC.

As regards this clone: The junction departs from the called germline gene at one end, perhaps through a read error. The chain combines TRBV2 with TRBJ2-7; 8 positions agree with TRBD2. CDR1 and CDR2 from the germline V gene are SNHLY and FYNNEI. This CDR3 contains 12 residues. The CDR3 nucleotides are TGTGCCAGCCATAGCGGGATCTACGAGCAGTGCTTC. This encodes CASHSGIYEQCF.

The J gene is TRBJ1-1, the V gene TRBV5-1; maybe TRBD1 (6 bases). The CDR3 covers 17 residues. CDR1 and CDR2 (germline): SGHRS, YFSETQ. The V end was cut by 4 bases, the J end by 1 base, with 20 bases between. In nucleotides, the CDR3 is TGCGCCAGCAGCCCGGAACTAAAGACAGGACCGAACACTGAAGCTTTCTTT. Translated, it gives CASSPELKTGPNTEAFF. Looking up the rest from reference TRBV5-1 and TRBJ1-1 gives the full variable domain: KAGVTQTPRYLIKTRGQQVTLSCSPISGHRSVSWYQQTPGQGLQFLFEYFSETQRNKGNFPGRFSGRQFSNSRSEMNVSTLELGDSALYLCASSPELKTGPNTEAFFGQGTRLTVV.

The gene calls are TRBV19 and TRBJ2-4, with D possibly TRBD1 on 5 matching bases. The CDR3 is 17 residues long. V gave up 4 bases and J gave up 2 bases, with 18 bases separating them. In germline, CDR1 is LNHDA, CDR2 SQIVND (reference sequence). As DNA, the CDR3 is TGTGCCAGTAGTACCTACCTTAGGACACTACCCAAAAACATTCAGTACTTC. It yields the protein CASSTYLRTLPKNIQYF.

This chain joins TRBV5-8 and TRBJ2-2; D possibly uses TRBD1 or TRBD2 (5 bases each). The CDR3 sequence is 12 residues long. Trimming removed 4 bases at V and 8 bases at J, with 9 bases between. Germline lookup yields CDR1 SGHTS and CDR2 YDEGEE. CDR3 loop: CASSGDVGELFF. The CDR3 DNA is TGTGCCAGCAGCGGGGACGTGGGGGAGCTGTTTTTT.

This chain joins TRBV19 and TRBJ2-2; D unclear. The CDR3 extends over 13 amino acids. The germline gives CDR1 LNHDA, CDR2 SQIVND (reference sequence). V was shortened by 3 bases and J by 7 bases, with 9 bases between the two germline ends. The CDR3 loop is CASSIGPSGELFF. The CDR3, as DNA: TGTGCCAGTAGTATCGGGCCTAGCGGGGAGCTGTTTTTT.

The chain employs TRBV9 and TRBJ2-6; 8 bases are shared with TRBD1. The CDR3 loop spans 16 amino acids. Per germline, CDR1 SGDLS and CDR2 YYNGEE. The junction had 4 bases not matched to a gene; V was cut back by 1 base and J by 4 bases. The CDR3 nucleotides are TGTGCCAGCAGCGTACCTAGGACAGGGGGGGCCAACGTCCTGACTTTC. This encodes CASSVPRTGGANVLTF.

The chain carries TRBV6-5 and TRBJ1-2; 9 bases are shared with TRBD1. The V gene end was trimmed by 2 bases and the J gene end by 6 bases; junction bases not matched to a gene: 4. The germline V gene encodes CDR1 MNHEY and CDR2 SVGAGI. This CDR3 comprises 14 residues. CDR3 DNA sequence: TGTGCCAGCAGTTACCTCGGACAGGGGCATGGCTACACCTTC. Translating gives CASSYLGQGHGYTF.

The rearrangement uses TRBV10-1 and TRBJ2-3; D possibly corresponds to TRBD1 (6 bases). Germline CDR1 WNHNN, CDR2 SYGVQD (reference sequence). V lost 4 bases and J lost 3, with 20 bases in between. The CDR3 contains 17 residues. CDR3 DNA sequence: TGCGCCAGCAGTGGTGGTCCAGGGGAATTTGATACAGATACGCAGTATTTT. Amino acid sequence: CASSGGPGEFDTDTQYF.

J is TRBJ2-5 and V is TRBV7-5; the table's D gene call, TRBD2, was not cross checked with the DNA. TRBV7-5 is described as a pseudogene. The CDR3 consists of 14 residues. DNA of the CDR3: TGTGTCCGCCGGGGGGGAGAGTTACGGGAGACCCAGTACTTC. The encoded protein is CVRRGGELRETQYF.

This sequence joins TRBV7-9 and TRBJ1-1; D is ambiguous. The germline V gene encodes CDR1 SEHNR and CDR2 FQNEAQ (reference sequence). Trimming stripped 5 bases from V and 5 bases from J, with 18 bases between. The CDR3 contains 15 residues. The CDR3 DNA sequence: TGTGCCAGCAGCGCTTGGTCGGGTCAGGATACTGAAGCTTTCTTT. This encodes CASSAWSGQDTEAFF.

The J gene is TRBJ1-2, the V gene TRBV19; possibly TRBD1 for D (5 bases). Trimming removed 5 bases from V and 10 bases from J, with 14 bases in between. Germline assignment: CDR1 LNHDA and CDR2 SQIVND (reference sequence). The CDR3 runs to 12 residues. This chain's CDR3 is CASSDDRKDYTF. CDR3 nucleotide sequence: TGTGCCAGTAGTGACGACAGAAAAGACTACACCTTC. Supplemented by reference TRBV19 and TRBJ1-2, the full variable domain reads DGGITQSPKYLFRKEGQNVTLSCEQNLNHDAMYWYRQDPGQGLRLIYYSQIVNDFQKGDIAEGYSVSREKKESFPLTVTSAQKNPTAFYLCASSDDRKDYTFGSGTRLTVV.

Only one count was recorded for this clone. The CDR3 DNA follows: TGTGCCAGCAGCTTAGATCGGAGGGGGAGTCGGCAAGAGACCCAGTACTTC. Translation: CASSLDRRGSRQETQYF. V and J are TRBV11-2 and TRBJ2-5; D possibly matches TRBD1 or TRBD2 (6 bases each). The CDR3 length is 17 residues. Trimming removed 0 bases from V and 2 bases from J, with 16 bases in between. CDR1 is SGHAT and CDR2 is FQNNGV in the germline V gene.